This entry features one T cell receptor beta chain sequence. These data originate in a study of T cell responses to AZD1222 COVID-19 vaccine. The germline V and J ends were trimmed by 5 bases and 4 bases, with 15 bases remaining between them. CDR3 length equals 14 residues. Germline CDR1 reads SGHRS; CDR2 reads YFSETQ. The data were produced by immunoSEQ multiplex PCR, yet TCRdb's version contains in-frame clones alone and is incomplete. The sample has about 180,000 clones; 80% to 90% are singletons. The chain employs TRBV5-1 and TRBJ1-1, with TRBD1 as a possible D gene (5 bases). The material sequenced was peripheral blood, taken 28 days after the second AZD1222 dose. The sequence came from an adult who received the AZD1222 COVID-19 vaccine. CDR3 sequence: CASSWDRATTEAFF. The CDR3 DNA reads TGCGCCAGCAGTTGGGACCGGGCGACCACTGAAGCTTTCTTT.